The 13 T cell receptor beta chains reported below all come from one sample, sequenced in a study of blood T cell repertoires in COVID-19. Sequenced by immunoSEQ multiplex PCR; TCRdb stores in-frame clones only, minus some. This sample has about 70,000 clones, with around 85% found just once. Material for sequencing was peripheral blood. The receptors originated from a man between 35 and 55 years old with COVID-19, enrolled during active disease.

The chain uses TRBV7-9 and TRBJ1-2; TRBD1 matches at 8 bases. V lost 4 bases and J lost 6; bases outside the gene matches: 7. The germline V gene encodes CDR1 SEHNR and CDR2 FQNEAQ (reference sequence). CDR3 length: 14 residues. The DNA of the CDR3 is TGTGCCAGCAGCTCCGACAGGGGCCTGAATGGCTACACCTTC. Translated: CASSSDRGLNGYTF.

V usage is TRBV2 and J usage is TRBJ2-4; no definite D call. The germline CDR1 and CDR2 sequences are SNHLY and FYNNEI. Trimming pared 3 bases from V and 2 bases from J, leaving 5 bases between. CDR3 length equals 13 residues. CDR3 protein: CASSDSSKNIQYF. Here the CDR3 DNA reads TGTGCCAGCAGTGACAGTTCCAAAAACATTCAGTACTTC.

As DNA, the CDR3 is TGTGCCAGCAGTGAAAGCGTCGGGGAGGCCCACGAGCAGTACTTC. This sequence encodes CASSESVGEAHEQYF. This chain connects TRBV6-1 to TRBJ2-7, with a tentative D call TRBD2 (6 bases). Germline CDR1 is MNHNS and CDR2 is SASEGT. The CDR3 is made up of 15 amino acids. The V end lost 2 bases, the J end lost 5 bases, and 16 bases lay between the germline ends.

The chain joins TRBV6-5 to TRBJ1-2, with TRBD1 matching 8 bases. The CDR3 is 15 residues long. J lost 5 bases, V lost 6 bases, and 11 bases had no gene match. Germline V gene lookup returns CDR1 MNHEY and CDR2 SVGAGI. This chain's CDR3 is CASSQGQGSLYGYTF. The CDR3, as DNA: TGTGCCAGCAGCCAAGGACAGGGATCGCTATATGGCTACACCTTC.

The chain joins TRBV30 to TRBJ1-5, with 9 bases lining up with TRBD1. The V and J ends lost 2 bases and 5 bases, in that order; junction bases with no gene match: 4. The CDR3 is 14 amino acids. Germline CDR1 is GTSNPN and CDR2 is SVGIG (reference sequence). As DNA, the CDR3 is TGTGCCTGGAGTTCGACAGGGGGTGATCAGCCCCAGCATTTT. As protein: CAWSSTGGDQPQHF.

The chain recombines TRBV14 with TRBJ1-2; D is uncertain. This CDR3 has 15 amino acids. Germline V lookup: CDR1 SGHDN, CDR2 FVKESK. V lost 1 base and J 7 bases, leaving 16 bases between the germline ends. CDR3 protein: CASSQASGGSFGYTF. CDR3 bases: TGTGCCAGCAGCCAAGCTTCCGGCGGCAGTTTTGGCTACACCTTC.

This chain joins TRBV4-1 and TRBJ2-3, with D possibly TRBD1 on 6 matching bases. V was clipped by 1 base and J by 5 bases, with 13 bases between them. Germline V gene sequence: CDR1 MGHRA, CDR2 YSYEKL. CDR3 size: 15 residues. The CDR3 DNA follows: TGCGCCAGCAGCCAAGTATCCAGGGGTGGAGATACGCAGTATTTT. Translating it yields CASSQVSRGGDTQYF.

This rearrangement joins TRBV7-2 to TRBJ1-1; weak D call: TRBD1 (6 bases). CDR1 and CDR2 (germline): SGHTA, FQGNSA. V lost 1 base to trimming and J lost 1 base, with 10 bases between them. The CDR3 runs 15 residues. The CDR3 sequence is CASSLDRGANTEAFF. CDR3 nucleotides: TGTGCCAGCAGCTTAGATCGGGGGGCGAACACTGAAGCTTTCTTT.

This sequence joins TRBV19 and TRBJ2-7; 8 bases agree with TRBD2. Germline V gene sequence: CDR1 LNHDA, CDR2 SQIVND (reference sequence). The junction had 8 bases not matched to a gene; V was cut back by 4 bases and J by 3 bases. CDR3 length: 15 residues. CDR3 in DNA: TGTGCCAGTAGTAATCGGGGGGGAGTCGTCTACGAGCAGTACTTC. As protein: CASSNRGGVVYEQYF. Complete variable domain (other parts from reference TRBV19 and TRBJ2-7): DGGITQSPKYLFRKEGQNVTLSCEQNLNHDAMYWYRQDPGQGLRLIYYSQIVNDFQKGDIAEGYSVSREKKESFPLTVTSAQKNPTAFYLCASSNRGGVVYEQYFGPGTRLTVT.

This clone has a single count. The chain joins TRBV5-5 to TRBJ1-5; tentative D call: TRBD1 (5 bases). V was cut by 5 bases and J by 12 bases, with 18 bases left in between. This CDR3 region has 13 residues. Germline CDR1 SGHKS, CDR2 YYEKEE (reference sequence). The chain's CDR3 is CASSAEGTDYQHF. CDR3 nucleotides: TGTGCCAGCAGTGCTGAAGGGACGGACTACCAGCATTTT.

This sequence joins TRBV3-1 (or the pseudogene TRBV3-2) and TRBJ1-6; possibly TRBD1 for D (6 bases). Germline V gives CDR1 LGHDT, CDR2 YNNKEL (reference sequence). This CDR3 comprises 12 residues. V dropped 5 bases and J dropped 14 bases, with 13 bases sitting between them. The CDR3: CASSEPGHTLHF. The CDR3 DNA is TGTGCCAGCAGCGAGCCGGGACATACCCTCCACTTT.

V usage is TRBV18 and J usage is TRBJ1-4, with D tentatively TRBD1 (5 bases). CDR3 length: 16 amino acids. Germline-derived CDR1 and CDR2 are KGHSH and LQKENI. Trimming shortened V by 4 bases and J by 2 bases, and 14 bases separated the two germline ends. The CDR3 sequence: CASSRGNILTNEKLFF. As DNA, the CDR3 is TGTGCCAGCTCACGGGGCAATATCCTGACTAATGAAAAACTGTTTTTT.

This sequence joins TRBV5-5 and TRBJ1-6; possibly TRBD1 for D (6 bases). Between the trimmed V and J ends, which lost 1 base and 11 bases, there was a span of 10 bases. CDR1 SGHKS and CDR2 YYEKEE come from the germline V gene (reference sequence). CDR3 length equals 13 residues. The CDR3 DNA reads as TGTGCCAGCAGCTTGCACAGACAGGCACCCCTCCACTTT. As protein: CASSLHRQAPLHF.